This T cell receptor (beta chain) stems from a study of blood T cell repertoires in COVID-19. About the research overall: PBMCs, B-cell-depleted T cells, or T cells were the source of the cDNA or gDNA that made up the material.

Original processing methods: The assay estimated nucleated cells by amplifying reference gene primers. Generated by immunoSEQ multiplex PCR, the TCRdb table keeps only in-frame clones and is missing some. That table is the source of V, J and clone size, and D and trimming were worked out from the DNA. The data contain more than 100,000 clones, roughly 80% of them seen just once; the ten biggest clones take up roughly 2.3%. Germline CDR1 and CDR2: LNHDA and SQIVND (reference sequence). Trimming removed 8 bases from V and 0 bases from J, with 17 bases in between. CDR3 length equals 16 residues. Those enrolled, adults aged about 18 to 89 years, came from about two dozen US areas.

The gene calls are TRBV19 and TRBJ1-3; D is perhaps TRBD1 (6 bases). The TCR comes from a man in his forties with acute COVID-19. Input material: PBMCs or T cells enriched from blood (not recorded which). As DNA, the CDR3 is TGTGCCAGTGGTAATGTGGGGGCAGACTCTGGAAACACCATATATTTT. It codes for CASGNVGADSGNTIYF.